This T cell receptor (beta chain) was recorded in a study of T cell responses to AZD1222 COVID-19 vaccine. The data were produced by immunoSEQ multiplex PCR, yet TCRdb's version contains in-frame clones alone and is incomplete. The data contain about 190,000 clones, 94% of them singletons. The CDR3 loop spans 13 amino acids. Between the trimmed V and J ends, which lost 4 bases and 0 bases, there was a span of 7 bases. CDR1 and CDR2 from the germline V gene are SQVTM and ANQGSEA. The sequence came from an adult in good health. The chain couples TRBV29-1 to TRBJ1-5; tentatively, D is TRBD1 (5 bases). Sequencing used peripheral blood, obtained on day 0 of AZD1222 vaccination. The CDR3 region is CSVAGDSNQPQHF. In DNA form, the CDR3 reads TGCAGCGTTGCGGGGGATAGCAATCAGCCCCAGCATTTT.